This record concerns one TCR beta chain sequence. The sample originates from a study of regulatory T cells in long-lasting Graves disease. Overall study: Newly diagnosed Graves' patients had under 3 months of antithyroid drugs.

Time point denoted: newly diagnosed GD, antithyroid drugs for less than 3 months. Generation of the TCR library employed RNA extracted from PBMCs. Germline assignment: CDR1 SGHTA and CDR2 FQGTGA. V gave up 4 bases and J gave up 7 bases; unmatched junction bases: 9. This CDR3 has 15 amino acids. The TCR beta library used iRepertoire HTBI primers with Arm-PCR amplification of CDR3. In TCRdb, the multiplex PCR reads were re-called with MiXCR into one record per CDR3 protein. The repertoire holds about 620,000 distinct CDR3 sequences, with about 15% as singletons. These data were also filed under a second study, of T cells in Graves' hyperthyroidism and ophthalmopathy. That report adds: Blood also showed most of the thyroid clonotypes that were expanded above 0.001.

The J gene is TRBJ2-1, the V gene TRBV7-3, with TRBD2 matching 8 bases. The sample here was peripheral blood mononuclear cells (PBMCs), taken at new diagnosis, from a patient treated with antithyroid drugs. The source is a woman aged 25 to 39 with Graves disease. The CDR3 DNA sequence: TGTGCCAGCAGCTCATCCGGGACTAGACGGAATGAGCAGTTCTTC. Residues: CASSSSGTRRNEQFF.